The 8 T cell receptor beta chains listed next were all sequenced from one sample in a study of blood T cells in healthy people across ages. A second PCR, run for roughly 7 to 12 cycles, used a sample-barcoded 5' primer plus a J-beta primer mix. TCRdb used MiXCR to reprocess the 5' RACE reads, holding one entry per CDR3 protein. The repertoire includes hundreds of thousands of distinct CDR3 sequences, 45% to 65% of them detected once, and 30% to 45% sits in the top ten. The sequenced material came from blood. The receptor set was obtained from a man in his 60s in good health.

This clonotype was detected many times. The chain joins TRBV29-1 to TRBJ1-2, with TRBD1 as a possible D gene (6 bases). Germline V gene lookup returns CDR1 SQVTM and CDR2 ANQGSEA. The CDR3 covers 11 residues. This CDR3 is CRVTGNDGYTF. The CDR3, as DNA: TGCAGAGTCACAGGGAACGATGGCTACACCTTC.

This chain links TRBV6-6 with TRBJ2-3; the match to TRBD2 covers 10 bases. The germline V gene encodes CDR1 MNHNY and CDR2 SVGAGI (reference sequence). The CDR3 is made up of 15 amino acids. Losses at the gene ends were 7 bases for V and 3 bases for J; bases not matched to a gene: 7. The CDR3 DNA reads TGTGCCAGCACCCAGCGGGGGGGTGGGACAGATACGCAGTATTTT. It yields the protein CASTQRGGGTDTQYF.

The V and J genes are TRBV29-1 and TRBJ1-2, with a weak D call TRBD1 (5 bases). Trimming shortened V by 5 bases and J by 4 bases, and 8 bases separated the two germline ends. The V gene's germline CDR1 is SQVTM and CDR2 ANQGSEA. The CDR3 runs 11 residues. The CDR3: CSVNQGYGYTF. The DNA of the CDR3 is TGCAGCGTTAATCAGGGCTATGGCTACACCTTC.

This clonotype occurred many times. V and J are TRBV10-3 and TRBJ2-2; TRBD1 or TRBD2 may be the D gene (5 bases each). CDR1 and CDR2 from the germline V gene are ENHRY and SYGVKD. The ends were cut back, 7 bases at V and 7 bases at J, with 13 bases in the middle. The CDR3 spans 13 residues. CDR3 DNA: TGTGCCATCAATGGCAGGGAGAACGGGGAGCTGTTTTTT. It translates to CAINGRENGELFF.

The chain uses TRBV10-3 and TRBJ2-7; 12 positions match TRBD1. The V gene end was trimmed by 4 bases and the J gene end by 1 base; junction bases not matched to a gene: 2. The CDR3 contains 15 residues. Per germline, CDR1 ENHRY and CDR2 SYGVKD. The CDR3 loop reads CAISAGQGASYEQYF. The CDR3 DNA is TGTGCCATCAGTGCGGGACAGGGGGCTTCCTACGAGCAGTACTTC.

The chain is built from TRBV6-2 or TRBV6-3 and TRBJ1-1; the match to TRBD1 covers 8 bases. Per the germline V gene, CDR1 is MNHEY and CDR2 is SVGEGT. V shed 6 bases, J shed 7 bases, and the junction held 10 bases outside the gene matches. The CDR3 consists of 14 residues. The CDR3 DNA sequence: TGTGCCAGCAGATACGACAGGGGCCTGAATGAAGCTTTCTTT. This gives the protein CASRYDRGLNEAFF.

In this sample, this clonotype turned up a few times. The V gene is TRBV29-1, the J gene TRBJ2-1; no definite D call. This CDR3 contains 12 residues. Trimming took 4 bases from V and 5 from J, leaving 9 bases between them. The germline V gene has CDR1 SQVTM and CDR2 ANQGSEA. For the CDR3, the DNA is TGCAGCGTTGCTCAGAGTAACAATGAGCAGTTCTTC. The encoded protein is CSVAQSNNEQFF.

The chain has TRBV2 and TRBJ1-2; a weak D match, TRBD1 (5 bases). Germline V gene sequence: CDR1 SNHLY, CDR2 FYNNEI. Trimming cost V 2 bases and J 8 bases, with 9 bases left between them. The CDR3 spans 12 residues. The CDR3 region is CASSEQGRGYTF. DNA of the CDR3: TGTGCCAGCAGTGAACAGGGTAGGGGCTACACCTTC.